These T cell receptor beta chains were read from a single sample in a study of OX40 agonist ivuxolimab in advanced cancers. Data came from immunoSEQ multiplex PCR; TCRdb stores just in-frame clones and leaves some out. The sample consists of some 39,000 clones, 80% to 85% of them appearing once. The sample was CD4+ or CD8+ T cells sorted from blood, taken in a trial of the OX40 agonist ivuxolimab. The receptors here all came from an adult with an advanced solid tumor such as melanoma, head and neck, liver or kidney cancer. The CDR3 runs from the conserved cysteine through the conserved F or W. Fields, in order: V gene, clone size, D gene, J gene, CDR3 DNA, CDR3 protein. A D gene is named only where the DNA matches it firmly. Clone size, where shown, is once, few, many, or a class for clones that have expanded.

v_gene: TRBV11-2; abundance: -; d_gene: TRBD2; j_gene: TRBJ2-7; CDR3nt: TGTGCCAGCAGCTTTGAGCGGGGTACCTACGAGCAGTACTTC; CDR3aa: CASSFERGTYEQYF
v_gene: TRBV5-8; abundance: few; d_gene: -; j_gene: TRBJ1-5; CDR3nt: TGTGCCAGCAGCCTGAGTCATGTTCAGCCCCAGCATTTT; CDR3aa: CASSLSHVQPQHF
v_gene: TRBV2; abundance: few; d_gene: TRBD1; j_gene: TRBJ1-5; CDR3nt: TGTGCCAGCAGTAGGGACAGCAATAGCAATCAGCCCCAGCATTTT; CDR3aa: CASSRDSNSNQPQHF
v_gene: TRBV18; abundance: -; d_gene: -; j_gene: TRBJ2-2; CDR3nt: TGTGCCAGCTCACCACCTAAAGGAAAATACACCGGGGAGCTGTTTTTT; CDR3aa: CASSPPKGKYTGELFF
v_gene: TRBV30; abundance: -; d_gene: -; j_gene: TRBJ1-4; CDR3nt: TGTGCCTGTCAACCCACGGGGGAAAAACTGTTTTTT; CDR3aa: CACQPTGEKLFF
v_gene: TRBV5-1; abundance: -; d_gene: -; j_gene: TRBJ2-3; CDR3nt: TGCGCCAGCAGCTTGTCGACGGAAAACTCCGGTACGCAGTATTTT; CDR3aa: CASSLSTENSGTQYF
v_gene: TRBV28; abundance: few; d_gene: TRBD1; j_gene: TRBJ2-1; CDR3nt: TGTGCCAGCAGTTTACCCGGGACAGGGCTTGGCGAGCAGTTCTTC; CDR3aa: CASSLPGTGLGEQFF
v_gene: TRBV11-1; abundance: -; d_gene: -; j_gene: TRBJ1-3; CDR3nt: TGTGCCAGCAGCTCGGGACTCTCTGGAAACACCATATATTTT; CDR3aa: CASSSGLSGNTIYF
v_gene: TRBV14; abundance: -; d_gene: -; j_gene: TRBJ1-2; CDR3nt: TGTGCCAGCAGCCAAGATTTTAGCGGGACAAGCAGGAATGGCTACACCTTC; CDR3aa: CASSQDFSGTSRNGYTF
v_gene: TRBV4-2; abundance: once; d_gene: -; j_gene: TRBJ1-2; CDR3nt: TGTGCCAGCAGCCATACCGGGACGGAGTATGGCTACACCTTC; CDR3aa: CASSHTGTEYGYTF
v_gene: TRBV5-1; abundance: -; d_gene: TRBD1; j_gene: TRBJ2-2; CDR3nt: TGCGCCAGCAGTTTCGGGACAGGGGGCACCGGGGAGCTGTTTTTT; CDR3aa: CASSFGTGGTGELFF
v_gene: TRBV28; abundance: few; d_gene: TRBD1; j_gene: TRBJ1-4; CDR3nt: TGTGCCAGCAGTGAACCCGGGACAGGGCGGGAAAAACTGTTTTTT; CDR3aa: CASSEPGTGREKLFF
v_gene: TRBV15; abundance: few; d_gene: -; j_gene: TRBJ1-1; CDR3nt: TGTGCCACCAGCAGGAACCGTGAAGAAGCTTTCTTT; CDR3aa: CATSRNREEAFF
v_gene: TRBV6-1; abundance: -; d_gene: TRBD1; j_gene: TRBJ2-2; CDR3nt: TGTGCCAGCAGTCGTACAGGGGGAGGAACCGGGGAGCTGTTTTTT; CDR3aa: CASSRTGGGTGELFF
v_gene: TRBV30; abundance: once; d_gene: -; j_gene: TRBJ2-7; CDR3nt: TGTGCCTGGAGTCGTTCCTACGAGCAGTACTTC; CDR3aa: CAWSRSYEQYF
v_gene: TRBV7-2; abundance: -; d_gene: -; j_gene: TRBJ2-7; CDR3nt: TGTGCCAGCAGTCACGAGGGGAGGTACGAGCAGTACTTC; CDR3aa: CASSHEGRYEQYF
v_gene: TRBV30; abundance: few; d_gene: -; j_gene: TRBJ1-2; CDR3nt: TGTGCCTGGAGTGTACTGGGGGCCTATGGCTACACCTTC; CDR3aa: CAWSVLGAYGYTF